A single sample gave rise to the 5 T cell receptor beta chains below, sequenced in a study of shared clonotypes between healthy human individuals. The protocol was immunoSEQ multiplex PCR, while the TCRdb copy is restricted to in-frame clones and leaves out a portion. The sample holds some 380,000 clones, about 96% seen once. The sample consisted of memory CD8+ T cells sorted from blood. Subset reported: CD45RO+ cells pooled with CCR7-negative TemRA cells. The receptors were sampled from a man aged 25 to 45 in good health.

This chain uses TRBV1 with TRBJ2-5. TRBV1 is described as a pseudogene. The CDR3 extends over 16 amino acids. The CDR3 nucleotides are TGCACCAGCAGCCAAGATCGGGCCCCATATGCAGAGACCCAGTACTTC. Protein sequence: CTSSQDRAPYAETQYF.

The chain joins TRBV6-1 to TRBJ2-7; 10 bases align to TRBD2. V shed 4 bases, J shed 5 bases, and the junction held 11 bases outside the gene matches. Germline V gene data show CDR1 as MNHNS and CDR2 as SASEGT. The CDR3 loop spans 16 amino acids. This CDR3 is CASSVPSSGSSHEQYF. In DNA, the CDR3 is TGTGCCAGCAGTGTACCTTCTAGCGGGAGTTCGCACGAGCAGTACTTC.

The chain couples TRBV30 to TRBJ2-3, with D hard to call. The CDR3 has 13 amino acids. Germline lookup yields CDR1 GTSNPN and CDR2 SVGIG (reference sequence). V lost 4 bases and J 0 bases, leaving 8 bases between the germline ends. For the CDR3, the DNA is TGTGCCTGGAATGCCGTCAGCACAGATACGCAGTATTTT. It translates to CAWNAVSTDTQYF.

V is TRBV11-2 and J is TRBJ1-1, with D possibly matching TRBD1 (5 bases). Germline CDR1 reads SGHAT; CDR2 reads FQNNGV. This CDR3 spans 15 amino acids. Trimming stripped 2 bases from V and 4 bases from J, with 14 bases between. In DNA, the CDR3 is TGTGCCAGCAGCTTATTCGGCAGGGCGACCACTGAAGCTTTCTTT. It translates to CASSLFGRATTEAFF.

In nucleotides, the CDR3 is TGTGCCAGCAGCTTGTGGGGGGACCACAATGAGCAGTTCTTC. Amino acids: CASSLWGDHNEQFF. The gene calls are TRBV5-5 and TRBJ2-1; maybe TRBD2 (6 bases). Trimming removed 1 base from V and 5 bases from J, with 10 bases in between. In germline, CDR1 is SGHKS, CDR2 YYEKEE (reference sequence). CDR3 length: 14 residues.